This TCR beta chain was recorded in a study of blood T cells in healthy people across ages. Study-level results: Naive T cell percentage showed a strong correlation with the diversity of TCR beta.

J was trimmed by 0 bases and V by 6 bases; bases with no gene match: 8. CDR3 length equals 14 residues. Germline V gives CDR1 DFQATT, CDR2 SNEGSKA (reference sequence). The authors ran a second PCR of about 6 to 11 cycles using a sample-barcoded 5' primer and a J-beta primer mix. TCRdb called the 5' RACE reads again in MiXCR, with one record for every CDR3 protein. The sample records hundreds of thousands of distinct CDR3 sequences, about 59% being singletons. About this clonotype itself: Antigen unknown. A much more abundant neighbour one base away suggests this may be a read error.

This TCR was recovered from a young man in good health. The rearrangement joins TRBV20-1 to TRBJ2-7, with 7 bases matching TRBD1. Specimen: blood. CDR3 sequence: CSALKTGNSYEQYF. CDR3 sequence (DNA): TGCAGTGCATTGAAGACAGGGAACTCCTACGAGCAGTACTTC.